These T cell receptor beta chains were read from a single sample in a study of blood T cell repertoires in COVID-19. The protocol was immunoSEQ multiplex PCR, while the TCRdb copy is restricted to in-frame clones and leaves out a portion. Here the sample spans tens of thousands of clones, roughly 80% being singletons. The sequencing sample was made of peripheral blood. The origin of the receptors is a human donor in a cohort sampled during active COVID-19. Both conserved end residues are trimmed from each CDR3. A clone size is listed for some rows: how often the clone was seen (once, few, many), or a class if it is expanded.

j_gene	v_gene	abundance	CDR3aa
TRBJ2-1	TRBV2	few	ASRDPQREVYNEQF
TRBJ1-1	TRBV24-1	.	ATRAPLDRGNTEAF
TRBJ2-3	TRBV5-4	few	ASSLPGTETDTQY
TRBJ2-7	TRBV11-1	.	ASSLVGGALSYEQY
TRBJ2-4	TRBV6-5	.	ASELAKNIQY
TRBJ2-1	TRBV30	.	AWSLQGPQAEQF
TRBJ2-7	TRBV18	.	ASSTTTGGSYEQY
TRBJ1-5	TRBV10-1	.	ASSYATLDNQPQH
TRBJ2-7	TRBV4-3	.	ASSQETGYEQY
TRBJ2-3	TRBV5-1	.	ASSSFLSDTQY
TRBJ2-1	TRBV15	.	ATSRDLAANEQF
TRBJ2-6	TRBV5-4	.	ASSGRQGDGANVLT
TRBJ1-5	TRBV24-1	few	ATSAGVGQPQH
TRBJ2-1	TRBV5-6	.	ASSFRTRRANEQF
TRBJ2-7	TRBV19	few	ASSLKGSRGRFEQY
TRBJ2-5	TRBV5-5	.	ASSNPRQQETQY
TRBJ1-2	TRBV27	.	ASSPSPSLNYGYT
TRBJ2-7	TRBV7-2	.	ASSDKYEQY
TRBJ1-5	TRBV20-1	few	SAGDPTGNQPQH
TRBJ2-1	TRBV28	.	ASSGTSSYNEQF
TRBJ1-5	TRBV20-1	few	SASGGGARNQPQH
TRBJ1-2	TRBV6-2/TRBV6-3	.	ASSSQGYYGYT
TRBJ2-1	TRBV19	few	ASSRYSGSEGEQF
TRBJ2-7	TRBV29-1	.	SASRGYEQY